A single sample gave rise to the 11 T cell receptor beta chains below, sequenced in a study of CD8+ T cells in alopecia areata. Reverse transcription of extracted RNA yielded cDNA, which provided the sequencing template. Assay: immunoSEQ multiplex PCR; the TCRdb copy retains only in-frame clones and omits some. The sample contains fewer than 110,000 clones, about nine tenths of which appear only once. As for treatment: oral pan-JAK inhibitor, 5-10 mg twice daily. The sequences come from CD8+ T cells sorted from blood, collected between weeks 30 and 35, from a patient treated with tofacitinib. The receptor set was obtained from a human donor with alopecia areata.

The rearrangement uses TRBV4-1 and TRBJ2-7, with D uncertain. Germline V gene lookup returns CDR1 MGHRA and CDR2 YSYEKL. This CDR3 has 15 residues. Trimming took 1 base from V and 0 from J, leaving 10 bases between them. The CDR3 protein is CASSQAHSYSYEQYF. The CDR3 DNA reads TGCGCCAGCAGCCAAGCTCACTCCTACTCCTACGAGCAGTACTTC.

V usage is TRBV29-1 and J usage is TRBJ2-2; D remains unclear. V gave up 3 bases and J gave up 8 bases, with 10 bases separating them. Per the germline V gene, CDR1 is SQVTM and CDR2 is ANQGSEA. CDR3 length: 12 residues. The CDR3 coding sequence is TGCAGCGTTGATCACGGCGCTGGGGAGCTGTTTTTT. This gives the protein CSVDHGAGELFF.

The sample holds a few counts of this clone. V gene TRBV9 combines with J gene TRBJ2-1; possibly TRBD1 for D (5 bases). Germline values: CDR1 SGDLS, CDR2 YYNGEE. The CDR3 contains 12 residues. V lost 10 bases and J lost 5, with 13 bases in between. CDR3 sequence (DNA): TGTGCCCCACCGCGGACAAACAATGAGCAGTTCTTC. This encodes CAPPRTNNEQFF.

The chain links TRBV5-6 to TRBJ2-5; 9 nucleotides agree with TRBD1. The V gene end was trimmed by 0 bases and the J gene end by 2 bases; junction bases not matched to a gene: 5. CDR3 length: 16 amino acids. CDR1 is SGHDT and CDR2 is YYEEEE in the germline V gene. CDR3 in amino acids: CASSLEGQGPQETQYF. CDR3 nucleotide sequence: TGTGCCAGCAGCTTGGAGGGACAGGGTCCACAAGAGACCCAGTACTTC.

The J gene is TRBJ1-1, the V gene TRBV7-9, with D unclear. Trimming took 1 base from V and 10 from J, leaving 10 bases between them. The CDR3 runs 12 residues. The germline CDR1 and CDR2 sequences are SEHNR and FQNEAQ (reference sequence). The CDR3 protein is CASSLGLEGAFF. The DNA for the CDR3 is TGTGCCAGCAGCTTAGGCCTTGAGGGAGCTTTCTTT.

CDR3 sequence (DNA): TGTGCCAGCAGCTTACGACCCTCCTACGAGCAGTACTTC. The encoded protein is CASSLRPSYEQYF. V is TRBV7-2 and J is TRBJ2-7; D gene uncertain. This CDR3 has 13 amino acids. Germline V CDR1 and CDR2: SGHTA, FQGNSA. Trimming shortened V by 2 bases and J by 0 bases, and 5 bases separated the two germline ends.

CDR3 protein: CASSFRTSADTQYF. CDR3 nucleotide sequence: TGCGCCAGCAGCTTCAGGACGTCCGCAGATACGCAGTATTTT. The gene calls are TRBV5-1 and TRBJ2-3; no clear D. The germline CDR1 and CDR2 sequences are SGHRS and YFSETQ. V was clipped by 2 bases and J by 4 bases, with 11 bases between them. This CDR3 is built from 14 residues.

V gene TRBV14 combines with J gene TRBJ1-6; D not resolved. The ends were cut back, 5 bases at V and 7 bases at J, with 9 bases in the middle. From germline, CDR1 is SGHDN and CDR2 FVKESK. The CDR3 is made up of 13 amino acids. The CDR3 reads CASSSNRNSPLHF. CDR3 sequence (DNA): TGTGCCAGCAGCTCGAACCGGAATTCACCCCTCCACTTT.

This clone has only one observation. The V gene is TRBV5-1, the J gene TRBJ2-3; TRBD2 matches at 8 bases. With V trimmed by 4 bases and J by 4 bases, 5 bases remained unmatched. The germline gives CDR1 SGHRS, CDR2 YFSETQ. This CDR3 spans 14 amino acids. This CDR3 reads CASSPSGSADTQYF. CDR3 bases: TGCGCCAGCAGCCCAAGCGGGAGCGCAGATACGCAGTATTTT.

CDR3 DNA: TGTGCCAGCACCCGGTGGAACACTGAAGCTTTCTTT. Translated: CASTRWNTEAFF. The rearrangement links TRBV5-7 to TRBJ1-1; no clear D. TRBV5-7 qualifies as an ORF whose function is uncertain. This CDR3 region has 12 residues. Between the trimmed V and J ends, which lost 6 bases and 1 base, there was a span of 7 bases.

The chain carries TRBV27 and TRBJ2-7, with D possibly being TRBD2 (6 bases). Trimming took 2 bases from V and 6 from J, leaving 11 bases between them. Germline CDR1 and CDR2: MNHEY and SMNVEV (reference sequence). This CDR3 contains 13 residues. The chain's CDR3 is CASSLGGQVEQYF. The CDR3 nucleotides are TGTGCCAGCAGTTTAGGAGGGCAAGTCGAGCAGTACTTC.